The rows below give T cell receptor beta chains drawn from one sample of a study of T cell repertoires in cytomegalovirus infection. TCRdb redid the calling of the reads with MiXCR, one entry per CDR3 protein. Seen here are roughly 800,000 distinct CDR3 sequences, approximately 32% observed once, and the top ten hold roughly 13%. These receptors' antigens are unknown. The source material was cultured CD8+ T cells from PBMCs, sampled from culture after CMV antigen stimulation. Receptors originate from a human donor in good health (CMV status not recorded). Some clones in this sample may be carry-over from other donors' samples. The CDR3 runs from the conserved cysteine through the conserved F or W.

j_call v_call cdr3_aa
TRBJ1-1 TRBV28 CASSPRAGFTEAFF
TRBJ1-1 TRBV19 CASSNTGGRNTEAFF
TRBJ2-2 TRBV6-6 CASSPLGSGGSISLFF
TRBJ2-5 TRBV4-2 CASSQRGLTQETQYF
TRBJ1-1 TRBV6-1 CASSNPIPYGVGTEAFF
TRBJ2-6 TRBV12-5 CASGLKGGPSSGANVLTF
TRBJ2-7 TRBV15 CATSRDPTAGLRGEQYF
TRBJ2-2 TRBV19 CASSIETITGELFF
TRBJ1-2 TRBV7-2 CASSPRLANYGYTF
TRBJ2-5 TRBV7-3 CASSYGGTKETQYF
TRBJ2-1 TRBV15 CATSRLLQQFF
TRBJ1-1 TRBV5-5 CASSIGTGAKTEAFF
TRBJ2-3 TRBV10-2 CASGGWLEATDTQYF
TRBJ1-4 TRBV12-3/TRBV12-4 CASRGRGHGNEKLFF
TRBJ1-5 TRBV19 CASIIASGQPQHF
TRBJ2-2 TRBV3-1 CASNHGGTNTGELFF